This T cell receptor beta chain was captured by sequencing in a study of shared clonotypes between healthy human individuals. V lost 3 bases and J 2 bases, leaving 16 bases between the germline ends. Germline V lookup: CDR1 GTSNPN, CDR2 SVGIG (reference sequence). The CDR3 runs 15 residues. As to this clone: What it binds is not known.

The protocol was immunoSEQ multiplex PCR, while the TCRdb copy is restricted to in-frame clones and leaves out a portion. The sample has roughly 1,100,000 clones; about 74% are singletons. The study, taken as a whole, reports: Among four donors, roughly 5% of naive CD4 clonotypes were found in common.

The material sequenced was memory CD4+ T cells sorted from blood. The subset: CD45RA-negative fraction. The gene calls are TRBV30 and TRBJ1-2; D perhaps matches TRBD1 (6 bases). This receptor was obtained from a man younger than 35 in good health. CDR3 protein: CAWSPRGANNYGYTF. CDR3 in DNA: TGTGCCTGGAGCCCCCGGGGGGCGAACAACTATGGCTACACCTTC.